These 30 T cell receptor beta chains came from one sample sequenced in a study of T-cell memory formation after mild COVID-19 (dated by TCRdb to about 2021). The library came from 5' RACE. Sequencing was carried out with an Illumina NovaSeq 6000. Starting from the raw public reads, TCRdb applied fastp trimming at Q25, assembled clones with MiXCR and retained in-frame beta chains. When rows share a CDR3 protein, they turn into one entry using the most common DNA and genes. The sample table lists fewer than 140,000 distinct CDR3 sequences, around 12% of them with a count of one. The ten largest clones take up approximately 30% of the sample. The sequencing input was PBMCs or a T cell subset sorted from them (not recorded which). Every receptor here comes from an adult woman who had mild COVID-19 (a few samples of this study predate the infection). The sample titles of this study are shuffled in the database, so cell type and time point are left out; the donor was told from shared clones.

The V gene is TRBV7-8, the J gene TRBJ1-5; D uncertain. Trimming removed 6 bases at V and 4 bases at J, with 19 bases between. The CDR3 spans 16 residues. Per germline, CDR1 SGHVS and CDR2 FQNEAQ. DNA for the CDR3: TGTGCCAGCAGTCTATCGGTCCTGTTACCTAATCAGCCCCAGCATTTT. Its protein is CASSLSVLLPNQPQHF.

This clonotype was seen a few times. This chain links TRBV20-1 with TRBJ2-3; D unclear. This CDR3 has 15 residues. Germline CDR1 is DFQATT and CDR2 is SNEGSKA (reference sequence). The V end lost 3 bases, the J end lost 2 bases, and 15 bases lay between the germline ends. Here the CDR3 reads CSASLNPGDTDTQYF. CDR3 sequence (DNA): TGCAGTGCTAGTCTCAACCCTGGAGACACAGATACGCAGTATTTT.

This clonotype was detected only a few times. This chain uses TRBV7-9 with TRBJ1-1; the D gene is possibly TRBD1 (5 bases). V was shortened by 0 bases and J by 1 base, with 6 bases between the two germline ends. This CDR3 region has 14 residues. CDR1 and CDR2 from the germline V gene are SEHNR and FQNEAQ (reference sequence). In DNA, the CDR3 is TGTGCCAGCAGCTTAGCGGACACGAACACTGAAGCTTTCTTT. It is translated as CASSLADTNTEAFF.

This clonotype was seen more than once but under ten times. The CDR3 DNA follows: TGTGCCAGCAGCAAAATCAAAGGAAACCCCGGGACCCCGGGGGTCTGCGAGCAGTACTTC. Translating gives CASSKIKGNPGTPGVCEQYF. The rearrangement joins TRBV21-1 to TRBJ2-7; TRBD1 is the table's D call and was not checked against the DNA. TRBV21-1 is a pseudogene locus. CDR3 length equals 20 residues.

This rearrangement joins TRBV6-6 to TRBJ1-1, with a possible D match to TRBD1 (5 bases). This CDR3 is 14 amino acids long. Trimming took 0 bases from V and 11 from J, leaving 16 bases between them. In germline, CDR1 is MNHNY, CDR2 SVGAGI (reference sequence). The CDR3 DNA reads TGTGCCAGCAGTTACTCATCAGGGATTATTACGGCTTTCTTT. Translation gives CASSYSSGIITAFF.

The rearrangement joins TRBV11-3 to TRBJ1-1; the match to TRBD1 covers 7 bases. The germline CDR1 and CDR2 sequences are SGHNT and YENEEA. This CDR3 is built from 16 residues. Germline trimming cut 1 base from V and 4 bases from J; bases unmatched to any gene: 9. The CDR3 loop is CASSLGQGDSSTEAFF. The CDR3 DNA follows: TGTGCCAGCAGCTTAGGTCAGGGGGATTCGAGCACTGAAGCTTTCTTT.

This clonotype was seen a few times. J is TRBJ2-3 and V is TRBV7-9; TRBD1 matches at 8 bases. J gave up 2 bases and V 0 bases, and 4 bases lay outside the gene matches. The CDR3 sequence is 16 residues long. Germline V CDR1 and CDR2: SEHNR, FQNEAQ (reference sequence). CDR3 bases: TGTGCCAGCAGCTTAGCCCAGGGGGCCCTCACAGATACGCAGTATTTT. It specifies CASSLAQGALTDTQYF.

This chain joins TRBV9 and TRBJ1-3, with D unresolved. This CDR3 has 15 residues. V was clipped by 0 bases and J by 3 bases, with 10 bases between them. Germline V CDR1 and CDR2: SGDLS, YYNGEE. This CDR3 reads CASSVGGGGGNTIYF. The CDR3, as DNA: TGTGCCAGCAGCGTAGGCGGCGGAGGTGGAAACACCATATATTTT.

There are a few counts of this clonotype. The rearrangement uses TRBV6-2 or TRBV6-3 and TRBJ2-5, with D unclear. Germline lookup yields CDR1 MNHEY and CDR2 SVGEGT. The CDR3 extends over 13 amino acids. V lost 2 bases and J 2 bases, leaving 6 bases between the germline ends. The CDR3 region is CASSYAVQETQYF. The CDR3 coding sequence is TGTGCCAGCAGTTACGCGGTACAAGAGACCCAGTACTTC.

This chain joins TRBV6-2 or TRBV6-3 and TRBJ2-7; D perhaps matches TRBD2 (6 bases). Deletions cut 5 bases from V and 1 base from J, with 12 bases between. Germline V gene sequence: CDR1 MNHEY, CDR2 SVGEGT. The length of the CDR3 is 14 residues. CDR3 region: CASSRGLESYEQYF. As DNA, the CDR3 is TGTGCCAGCAGTCGGGGACTCGAATCCTACGAGCAGTACTTC.

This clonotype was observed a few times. DNA for the CDR3: TGTGCCATCAGTGAGTCGGACCGATTAGTGGGGGAGCCCCAGCATTTT. The encoded protein is CAISESDRLVGEPQHF. The rearrangement joins TRBV10-3 to TRBJ1-5; the D gene is possibly TRBD1 (5 bases). CDR3 length: 16 amino acids. The V gene lost 0 bases and the J gene lost 8 bases, with 17 bases spanning the gap. The germline CDR1 and CDR2 sequences are ENHRY and SYGVKD.

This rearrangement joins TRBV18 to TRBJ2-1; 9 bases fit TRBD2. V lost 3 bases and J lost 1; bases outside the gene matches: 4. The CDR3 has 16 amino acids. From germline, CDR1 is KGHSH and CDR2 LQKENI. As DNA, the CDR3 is TGTGCCAGCTCACCCTTCACTAGCGGGTCCTACAATGAGCAGTTCTTC. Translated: CASSPFTSGSYNEQFF.

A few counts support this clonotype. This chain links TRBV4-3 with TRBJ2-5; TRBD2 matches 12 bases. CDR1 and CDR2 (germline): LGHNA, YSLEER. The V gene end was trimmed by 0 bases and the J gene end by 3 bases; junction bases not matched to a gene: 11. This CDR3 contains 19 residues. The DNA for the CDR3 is TGCGCCAGCAGCCAAGATGGTTCTTTGGCTAGCGGGAGGGAAGAGACCCAGTACTTC. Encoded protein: CASSQDGSLASGREETQYF.

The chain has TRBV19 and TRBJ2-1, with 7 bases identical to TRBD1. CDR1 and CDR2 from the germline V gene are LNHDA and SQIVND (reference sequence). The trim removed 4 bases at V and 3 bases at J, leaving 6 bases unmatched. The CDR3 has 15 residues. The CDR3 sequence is CASSTPGQIYNEQFF. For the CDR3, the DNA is TGTGCCAGTAGTACACCGGGACAGATCTACAATGAGCAGTTCTTC.

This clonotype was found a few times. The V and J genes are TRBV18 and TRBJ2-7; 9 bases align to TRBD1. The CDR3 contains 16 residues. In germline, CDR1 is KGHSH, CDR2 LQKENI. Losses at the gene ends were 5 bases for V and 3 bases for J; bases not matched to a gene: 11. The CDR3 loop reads CASSSLGRTGDYEQYF. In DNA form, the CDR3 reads TGTGCCAGCTCATCCCTGGGAAGGACAGGGGACTACGAGCAGTACTTC. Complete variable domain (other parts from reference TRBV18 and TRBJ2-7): NAGVMQNPRHLVRRRGQEARLRCSPMKGHSHVYWYRQLPEEGLKFMVYLQKENIIDESGMPKERFSAEFPKEGPSILRIQQVVRGDSAAYFCASSSLGRTGDYEQYFGPGTRLTVT.

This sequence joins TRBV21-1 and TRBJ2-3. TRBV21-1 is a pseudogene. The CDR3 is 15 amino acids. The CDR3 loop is CASSNGGPDTDTQYF. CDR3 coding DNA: TGTGCCAGCAGCAACGGCGGACCTGACACAGATACGCAGTATTTT.

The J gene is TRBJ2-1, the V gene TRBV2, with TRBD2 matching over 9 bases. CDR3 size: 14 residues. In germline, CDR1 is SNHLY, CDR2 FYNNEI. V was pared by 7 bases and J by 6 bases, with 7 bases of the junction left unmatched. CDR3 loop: CASISGLAANEQFF. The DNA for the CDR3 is TGTGCCAGCATATCGGGACTAGCTGCCAATGAGCAGTTCTTC.

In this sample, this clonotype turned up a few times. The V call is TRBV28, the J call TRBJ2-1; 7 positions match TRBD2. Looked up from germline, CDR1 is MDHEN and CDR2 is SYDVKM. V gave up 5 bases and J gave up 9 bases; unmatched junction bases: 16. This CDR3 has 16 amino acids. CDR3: CASSGSLAQGFGEQFF. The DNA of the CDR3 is TGTGCCAGCAGTGGATCACTAGCGCAGGGATTTGGTGAGCAGTTCTTC.

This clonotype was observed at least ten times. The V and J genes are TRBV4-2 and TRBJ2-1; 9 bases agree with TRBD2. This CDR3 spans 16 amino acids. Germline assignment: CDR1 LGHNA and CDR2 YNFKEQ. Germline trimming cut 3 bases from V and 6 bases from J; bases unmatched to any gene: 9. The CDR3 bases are TGTGCCAGCAGCCAGGCAAGCGGGGGGCCTCTCAATGAGCAGTTCTTC. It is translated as CASSQASGGPLNEQFF.

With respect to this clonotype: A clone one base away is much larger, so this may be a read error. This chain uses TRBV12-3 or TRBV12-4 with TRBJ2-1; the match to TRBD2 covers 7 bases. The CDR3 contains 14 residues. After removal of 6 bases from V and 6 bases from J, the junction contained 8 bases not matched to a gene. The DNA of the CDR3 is TGTGCCAGCAGACCTAGCGGAGGGGTCAATGAGCAGTTCTTC. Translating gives CASRPSGGVNEQFF.

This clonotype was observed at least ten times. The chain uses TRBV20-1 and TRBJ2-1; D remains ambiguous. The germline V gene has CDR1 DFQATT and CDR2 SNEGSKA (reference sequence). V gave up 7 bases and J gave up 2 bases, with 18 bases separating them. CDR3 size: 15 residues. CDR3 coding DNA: TGCAGTGGCCGAGGTGGCAGGAGCCCCTACAATGAGCAGTTCTTC. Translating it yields CSGRGGRSPYNEQFF.

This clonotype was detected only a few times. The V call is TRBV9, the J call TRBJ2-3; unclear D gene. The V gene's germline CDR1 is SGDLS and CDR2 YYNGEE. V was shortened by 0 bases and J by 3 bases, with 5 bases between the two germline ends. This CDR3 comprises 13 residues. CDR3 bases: TGTGCCAGCAGCGTAGCTTGGACAGATACGCAGTATTTT. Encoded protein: CASSVAWTDTQYF.

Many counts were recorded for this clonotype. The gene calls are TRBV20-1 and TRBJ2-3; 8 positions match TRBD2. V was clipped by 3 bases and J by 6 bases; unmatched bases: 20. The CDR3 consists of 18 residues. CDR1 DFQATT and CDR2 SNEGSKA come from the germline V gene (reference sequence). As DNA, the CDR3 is TGCAGTGCTAGGAAATATTCCCCTTCCCGGGGGGGCCAGGATACGCAGTATTTT. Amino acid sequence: CSARKYSPSRGGQDTQYF.

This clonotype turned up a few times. CDR3 DNA: TGTGCCAGCAGCTTAGTGGGCCAACCCTACAATGAGCAGTTCTTC. As protein: CASSLVGQPYNEQFF. The rearrangement links TRBV13 to TRBJ2-1; no firm D call. Germline V gene data show CDR1 as PRHDT and CDR2 as FYEKMQ (reference sequence). Trimming shortened V by 1 base and J by 2 bases, and 9 bases separated the two germline ends. The CDR3 length is 15 residues.

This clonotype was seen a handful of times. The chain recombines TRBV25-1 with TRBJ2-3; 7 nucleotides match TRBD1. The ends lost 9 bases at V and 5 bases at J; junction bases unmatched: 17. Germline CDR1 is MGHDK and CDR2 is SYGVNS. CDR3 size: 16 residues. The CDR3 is CASCRGQDSFGDTQYF. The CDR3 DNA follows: TGTGCCAGTTGTCGAGGACAGGATTCGTTTGGAGATACGCAGTATTTT.

As DNA, the CDR3 is TGCAGTGCTCTCCCTCGGGACAGCAGCTCCTACAATGAGCAGTTCTTC. Protein: CSALPRDSSSYNEQFF. This chain links TRBV20-1 with TRBJ2-1; 7 positions agree with TRBD1. The CDR3 is 16 residues long. Looked up from germline, CDR1 is DFQATT and CDR2 is SNEGSKA (reference sequence). Trimming at V came to 5 bases and at J to 0 bases, leaving 10 bases not matched to a gene.

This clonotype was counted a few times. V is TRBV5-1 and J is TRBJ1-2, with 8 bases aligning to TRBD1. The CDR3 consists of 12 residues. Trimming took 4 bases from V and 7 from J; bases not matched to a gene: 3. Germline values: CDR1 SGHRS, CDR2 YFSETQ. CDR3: CASSVQGGGYTF. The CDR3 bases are TGCGCCAGCAGCGTACAGGGGGGTGGCTACACCTTC.

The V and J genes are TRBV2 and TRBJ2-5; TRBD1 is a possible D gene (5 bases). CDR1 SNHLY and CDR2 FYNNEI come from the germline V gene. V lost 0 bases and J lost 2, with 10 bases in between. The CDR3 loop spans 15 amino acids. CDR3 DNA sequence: TGTGCCAGCAGTGAAGCGTGGACATCACAAGAGACCCAGTACTTC. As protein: CASSEAWTSQETQYF.

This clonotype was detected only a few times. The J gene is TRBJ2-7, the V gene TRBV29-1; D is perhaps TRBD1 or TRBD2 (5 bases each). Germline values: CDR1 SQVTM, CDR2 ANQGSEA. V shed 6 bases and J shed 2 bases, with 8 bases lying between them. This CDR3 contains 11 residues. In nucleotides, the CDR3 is TGCAGCGTCGGGGCGGCCTACGAGCAGTACTTC. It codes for CSVGAAYEQYF.

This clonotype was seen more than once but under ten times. CDR3 sequence (DNA): TGTGCCAGCAGCCAAGGGGTATTGTCGGGACAGTTTTTATTTAATGAAGCTTTCTTT. Protein sequence: CASSQGVLSGQFLFNEAFF. The chain links TRBV3-1 to TRBJ1-1; 7 bases map to TRBD1. V lost 1 base and J lost 7; bases outside the gene matches: 21. This CDR3 contains 19 residues. In germline, CDR1 is LGHDT, CDR2 YNNKEL (reference sequence).